This T cell receptor beta chain derives from a study of blood T cell repertoires in COVID-19. As for the study in general: T cells, B-cell-depleted T cells, or PBMCs provided the cDNA or gDNA that served as material.

In the original workflow: Reference gene primer amplification gave estimated nucleated cell counts. Profiled with immunoSEQ multiplex PCR; TCRdb holds only in-frame clones, not every one. That table is the source of V, J and clone size, and D and trimming were worked out from the DNA. The sample gives some 310,000 clones, roughly 84% of which show up once; 1% is in the top ten. The CDR3 is 14 residues long. Trimming removed 3 bases from V and 8 bases from J; junction bases left unmatched: 9. Germline V gives CDR1 SGHRS, CDR2 YFSETQ. This sequence originates from a man aged 50 to 60 with active or convalescent COVID-19. The chain is built from TRBV5-1 and TRBJ1-2; 8 nucleotides agree with TRBD1. Sequencing input: peripheral blood. CDR3 sequence: CASSSRTGSGGYTF. CDR3 nucleotides: TGCGCCAGCAGCTCCCGGACAGGGTCCGGGGGCTACACCTTC.